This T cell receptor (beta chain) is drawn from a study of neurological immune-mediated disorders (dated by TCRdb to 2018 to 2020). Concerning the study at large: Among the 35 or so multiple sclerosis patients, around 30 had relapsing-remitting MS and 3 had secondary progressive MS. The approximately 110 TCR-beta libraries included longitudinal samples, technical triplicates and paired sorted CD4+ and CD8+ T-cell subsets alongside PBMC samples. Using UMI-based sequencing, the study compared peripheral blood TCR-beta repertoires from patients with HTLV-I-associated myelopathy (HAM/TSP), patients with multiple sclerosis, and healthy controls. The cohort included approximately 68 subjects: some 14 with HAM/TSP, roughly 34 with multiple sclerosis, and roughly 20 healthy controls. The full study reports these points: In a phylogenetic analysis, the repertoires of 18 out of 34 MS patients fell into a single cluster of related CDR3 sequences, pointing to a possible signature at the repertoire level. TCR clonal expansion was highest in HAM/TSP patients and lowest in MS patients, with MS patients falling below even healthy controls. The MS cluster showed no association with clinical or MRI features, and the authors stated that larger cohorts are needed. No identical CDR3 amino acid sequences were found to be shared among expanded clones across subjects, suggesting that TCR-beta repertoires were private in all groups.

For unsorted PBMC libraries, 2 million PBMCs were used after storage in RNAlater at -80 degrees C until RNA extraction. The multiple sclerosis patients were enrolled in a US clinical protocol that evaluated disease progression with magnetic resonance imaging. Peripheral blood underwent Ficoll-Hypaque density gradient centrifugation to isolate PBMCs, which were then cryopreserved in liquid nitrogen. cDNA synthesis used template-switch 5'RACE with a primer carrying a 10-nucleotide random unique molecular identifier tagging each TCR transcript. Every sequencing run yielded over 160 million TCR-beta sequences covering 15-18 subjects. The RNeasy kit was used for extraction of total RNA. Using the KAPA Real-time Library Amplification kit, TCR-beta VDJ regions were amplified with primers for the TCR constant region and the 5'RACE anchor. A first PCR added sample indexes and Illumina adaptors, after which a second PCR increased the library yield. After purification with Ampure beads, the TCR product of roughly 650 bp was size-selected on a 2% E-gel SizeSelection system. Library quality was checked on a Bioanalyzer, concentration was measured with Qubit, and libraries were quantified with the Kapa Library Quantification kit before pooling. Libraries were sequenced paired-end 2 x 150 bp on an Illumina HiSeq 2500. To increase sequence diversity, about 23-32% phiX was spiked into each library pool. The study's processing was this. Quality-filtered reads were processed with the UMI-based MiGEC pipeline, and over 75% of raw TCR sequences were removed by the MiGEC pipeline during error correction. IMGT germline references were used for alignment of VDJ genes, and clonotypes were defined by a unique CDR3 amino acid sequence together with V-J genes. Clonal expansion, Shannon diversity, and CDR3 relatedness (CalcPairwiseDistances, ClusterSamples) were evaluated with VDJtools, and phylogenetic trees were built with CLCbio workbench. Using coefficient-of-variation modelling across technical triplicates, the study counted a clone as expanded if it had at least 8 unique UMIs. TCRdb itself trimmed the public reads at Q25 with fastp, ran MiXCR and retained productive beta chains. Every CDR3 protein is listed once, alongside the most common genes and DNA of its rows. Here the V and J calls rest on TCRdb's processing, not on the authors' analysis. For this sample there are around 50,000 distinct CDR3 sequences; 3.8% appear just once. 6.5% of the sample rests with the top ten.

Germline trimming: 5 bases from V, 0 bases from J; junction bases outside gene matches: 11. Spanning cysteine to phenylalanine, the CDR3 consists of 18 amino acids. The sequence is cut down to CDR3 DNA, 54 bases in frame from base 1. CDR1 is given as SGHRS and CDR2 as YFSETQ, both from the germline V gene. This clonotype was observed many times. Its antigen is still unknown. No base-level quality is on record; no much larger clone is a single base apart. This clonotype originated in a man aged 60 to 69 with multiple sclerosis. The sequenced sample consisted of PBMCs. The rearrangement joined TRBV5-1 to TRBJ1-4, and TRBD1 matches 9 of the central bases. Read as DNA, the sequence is TGCGCCAGCAGACCCGGGACAGGGATCATTGCAACTAATGAAAAACTGTTTTTT. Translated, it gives CASRPGTGIIATNEKLFF.